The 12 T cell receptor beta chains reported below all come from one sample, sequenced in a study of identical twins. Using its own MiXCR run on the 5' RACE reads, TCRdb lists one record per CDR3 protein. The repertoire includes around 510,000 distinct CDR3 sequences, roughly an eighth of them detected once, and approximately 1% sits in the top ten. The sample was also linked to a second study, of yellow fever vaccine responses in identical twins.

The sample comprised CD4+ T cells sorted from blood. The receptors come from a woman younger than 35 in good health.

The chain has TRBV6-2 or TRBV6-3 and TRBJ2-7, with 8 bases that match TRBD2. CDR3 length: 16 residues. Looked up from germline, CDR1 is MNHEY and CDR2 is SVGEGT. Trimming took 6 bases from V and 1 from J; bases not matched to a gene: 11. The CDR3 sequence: CASRPTSGLPSYEQYF. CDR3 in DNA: TGTGCCAGCAGACCTACTAGCGGTCTCCCTTCCTACGAGCAGTACTTC.

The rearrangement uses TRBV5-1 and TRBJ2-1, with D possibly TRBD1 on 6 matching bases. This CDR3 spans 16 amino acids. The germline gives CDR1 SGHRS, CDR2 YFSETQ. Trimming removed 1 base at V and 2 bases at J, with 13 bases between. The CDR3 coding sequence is TGCGCCAGCAGCTTGATTGGGGGCAGAACCTACAATGAGCAGTTCTTC. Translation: CASSLIGGRTYNEQFF. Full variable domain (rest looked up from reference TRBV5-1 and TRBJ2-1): KAGVTQTPRYLIKTRGQQVTLSCSPISGHRSVSWYQQTPGQGLQFLFEYFSETQRNKGNFPGRFSGRQFSNSRSEMNVSTLELGDSALYLCASSLIGGRTYNEQFFGPGTRLTVL.

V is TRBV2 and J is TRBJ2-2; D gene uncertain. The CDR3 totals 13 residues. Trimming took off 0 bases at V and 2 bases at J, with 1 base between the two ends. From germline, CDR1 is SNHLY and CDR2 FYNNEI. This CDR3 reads CASSEANTGELFF. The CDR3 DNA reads TGTGCCAGCAGTGAAGCTAACACCGGGGAGCTGTTTTTT.

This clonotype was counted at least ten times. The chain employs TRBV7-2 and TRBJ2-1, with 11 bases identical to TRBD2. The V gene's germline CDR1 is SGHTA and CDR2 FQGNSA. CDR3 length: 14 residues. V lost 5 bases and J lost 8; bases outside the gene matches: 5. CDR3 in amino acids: CASSVGLAGYEQFF. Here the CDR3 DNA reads TGTGCCAGCAGCGTCGGACTAGCGGGTTATGAGCAGTTCTTC.

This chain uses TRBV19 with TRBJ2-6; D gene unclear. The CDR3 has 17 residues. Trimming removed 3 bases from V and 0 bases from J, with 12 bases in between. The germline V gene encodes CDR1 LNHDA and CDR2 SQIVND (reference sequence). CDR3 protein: CASSMGLRSSGANVLTF. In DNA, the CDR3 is TGTGCCAGTAGTATGGGCTTAAGGAGCTCTGGGGCCAACGTCCTGACTTTC.

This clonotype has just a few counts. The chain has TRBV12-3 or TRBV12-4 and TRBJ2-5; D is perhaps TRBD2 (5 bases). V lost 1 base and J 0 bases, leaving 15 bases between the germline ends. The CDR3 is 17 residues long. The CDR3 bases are TGTGCCAGCAGTTTAGGGGCCGGGATTCAGTACCAAGAGACCCAGTACTTC. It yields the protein CASSLGAGIQYQETQYF.

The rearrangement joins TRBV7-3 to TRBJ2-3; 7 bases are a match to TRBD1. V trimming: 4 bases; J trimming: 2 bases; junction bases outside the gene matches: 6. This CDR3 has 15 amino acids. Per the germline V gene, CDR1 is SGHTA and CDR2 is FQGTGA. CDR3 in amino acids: CASSSGQSYTDTQYF. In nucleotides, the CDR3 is TGTGCCAGCAGCTCGGGACAGAGCTACACAGATACGCAGTATTTT. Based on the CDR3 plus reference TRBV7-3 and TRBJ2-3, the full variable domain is GAGVSQTPSNKVTEKGKYVELRCDPISGHTALYWYRQSLGQGPEFLIYFQGTGAADDSGLPNDRFFAVRPEGSVSTLKIQRTERGDSAVYLCASSSGQSYTDTQYFGPGTRLTVL.

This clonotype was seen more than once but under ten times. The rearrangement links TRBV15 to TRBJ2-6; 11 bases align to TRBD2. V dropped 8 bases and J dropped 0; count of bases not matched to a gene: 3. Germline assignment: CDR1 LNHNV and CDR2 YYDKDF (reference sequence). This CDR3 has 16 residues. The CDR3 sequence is CATRLAGTSGANVLTF. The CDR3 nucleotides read TGTGCCACCCGACTAGCGGGGACCTCTGGGGCCAACGTCCTGACTTTC.

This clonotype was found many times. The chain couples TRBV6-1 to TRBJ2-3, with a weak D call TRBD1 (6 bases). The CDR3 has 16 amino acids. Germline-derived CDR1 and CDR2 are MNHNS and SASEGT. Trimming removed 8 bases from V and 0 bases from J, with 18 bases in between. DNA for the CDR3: TGTGCCAGCGCGGCTTCCGGGACATTAAGCACAGATACGCAGTATTTT. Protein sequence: CASAASGTLSTDTQYF.

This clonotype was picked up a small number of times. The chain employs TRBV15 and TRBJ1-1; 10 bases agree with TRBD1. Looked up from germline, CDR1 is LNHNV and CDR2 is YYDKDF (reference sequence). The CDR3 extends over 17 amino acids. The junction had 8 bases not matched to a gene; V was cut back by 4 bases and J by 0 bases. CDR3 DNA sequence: TGTGCCACCAGCACAGACAGGGGGCTGGTGTTGAACACTGAAGCTTTCTTT. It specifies CATSTDRGLVLNTEAFF.

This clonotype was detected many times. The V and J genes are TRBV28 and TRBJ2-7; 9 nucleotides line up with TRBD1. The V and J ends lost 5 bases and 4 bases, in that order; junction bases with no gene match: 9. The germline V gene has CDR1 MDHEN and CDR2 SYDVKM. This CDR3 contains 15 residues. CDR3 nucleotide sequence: TGTGCCAGCAGTAAGCTCGGACAGGGGAGTTACGAGCAGTACTTC. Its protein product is CASSKLGQGSYEQYF.

Here the CDR3 reads CATTTSNGRKNIQYF. CDR3 DNA: TGTGCCACCACCACCTCGAATGGCAGAAAAAACATTCAGTACTTC. The chain joins TRBV15 to TRBJ2-4, with D unresolved. CDR1 is LNHNV, CDR2 YYDKDF, per germline (reference sequence). The CDR3 has 15 residues. V gave up 7 bases and J gave up 4 bases, with 17 bases separating them.